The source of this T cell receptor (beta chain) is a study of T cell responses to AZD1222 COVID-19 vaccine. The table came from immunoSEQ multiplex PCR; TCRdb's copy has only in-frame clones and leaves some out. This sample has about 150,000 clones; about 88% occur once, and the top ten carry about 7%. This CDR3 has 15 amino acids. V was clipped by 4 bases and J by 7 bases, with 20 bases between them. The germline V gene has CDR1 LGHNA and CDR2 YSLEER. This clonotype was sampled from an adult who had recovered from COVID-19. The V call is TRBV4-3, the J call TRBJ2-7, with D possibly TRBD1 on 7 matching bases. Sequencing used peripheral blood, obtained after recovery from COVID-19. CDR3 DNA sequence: TGCGCCAGCAGCCCCCGAGGAGGGGGCGCGGTTGAGCAGTACTTC. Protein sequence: CASSPRGGGAVEQYF.